The 26 T cell receptor beta chains presented below share a single source sample, sequenced in a study of OX40 agonist ivuxolimab in advanced cancers. Libraries were prepared by immunoSEQ multiplex PCR; TCRdb keeps only in-frame clonotypes and omits some of them. The repertoire holds about 61,000 clones, with about 88% as singletons. The sample here was CD4+ or CD8+ T cells sorted from blood, taken in a trial of the OX40 agonist ivuxolimab. These receptors all come from an adult with an advanced solid tumor such as melanoma, head and neck, liver or kidney cancer.

The rearrangement joins TRBV6-1 to TRBJ1-6; 8 bases map to TRBD1. The germline gives CDR1 MNHNS, CDR2 SASEGT. The CDR3 consists of 14 residues. Trimming took 6 bases from V and 9 from J; bases not matched to a gene: 7. The CDR3 nucleotides are TGTGCCAGCAGATTACAGGGGGTGGGTTCACCCCTCCACTTT. As protein: CASRLQGVGSPLHF.

This chain joins TRBV18 and TRBJ1-4, with D possibly matching TRBD1 (6 bases). Trimming pared 6 bases from V and 7 bases from J, leaving 15 bases between. The CDR3 sequence is 14 residues long. The germline V gene encodes CDR1 KGHSH and CDR2 LQKENI. CDR3 residues: CASSPMGAVEKLFF. Here the CDR3 DNA reads TGTGCCAGCTCCCCGATGGGGGCAGTTGAAAAACTGTTTTTT. Full variable domain (missing parts from reference TRBV18 and TRBJ1-4): NAGVMQNPRHLVRRRGQEARLRCSPMKGHSHVYWYRQLPEEGLKFMVYLQKENIIDESGMPKERFSAEFPKEGPSILRIQQVVRGDSAAYFCASSPMGAVEKLFFGSGTQLSVL.

The genes are TRBV10-3 and TRBJ2-7; D is possibly TRBD2 (6 bases). Trimming stripped 4 bases from V and 1 base from J, with 11 bases between. There are 14 residues in the CDR3. CDR1 and CDR2 from the germline V gene are ENHRY and SYGVKD. CDR3 sequence (DNA): TGTGCCATCAGTGCGCGGGACGGTTCCTACGAGCAGTACTTC. It codes for CAISARDGSYEQYF.

The gene calls are TRBV9 and TRBJ1-1; 8 bases line up with TRBD1. Germline V gene sequence: CDR1 SGDLS, CDR2 YYNGEE. The CDR3 loop spans 16 amino acids. The junction had 11 bases not matched to a gene; V was cut back by 0 bases and J by 7 bases. In DNA form, the CDR3 reads TGTGCCAGCAGCGTAGGGCGCAGGGGGCGGGGGATTGAAGCTTTCTTT. It codes for CASSVGRRGRGIEAFF.

This clone was detected once. V is TRBV11-2 and J is TRBJ2-7; 8 nucleotides line up with TRBD2. This CDR3 comprises 14 residues. J lost 3 bases, V lost 4 bases, and 5 bases had no gene match. The V gene's germline CDR1 is SGHAT and CDR2 FQNNGV. The CDR3 DNA is TGTGCCAGCAGCTCGGGACTAGGAGGCTACGAGCAGTACTTC. This translates into CASSSGLGGYEQYF.

The chain is built from TRBV19 and TRBJ1-4; possible D gene TRBD1, 6 bases. The CDR3 is 14 amino acids. Trimming stripped 4 bases from V and 4 bases from J, with 10 bases between. Germline V gives CDR1 LNHDA, CDR2 SQIVND (reference sequence). CDR3 protein: CASSTGQYNEKLFF. CDR3 coding DNA: TGTGCCAGTAGTACCGGACAGTATAATGAAAAACTGTTTTTT.

The V gene is TRBV25-1, the J gene TRBJ1-2; unclear D gene. Germline CDR1 is MGHDK and CDR2 is SYGVNS. The V end was cut by 6 bases, the J end by 1 base, with 9 bases between. This CDR3 spans 13 amino acids. The CDR3 protein is CASSRTGNYGYTF. Written as DNA, the CDR3 is TGTGCCAGCAGCCGTACGGGTAACTATGGCTACACCTTC.

This clone appeared a single time. The chain joins TRBV21-1 to TRBJ2-7; the table's D call of TRBD2 was not tested on the DNA. TRBV21-1 is described as a pseudogene. The CDR3 sequence is 15 residues long. This chain's CDR3 is CASSKGYLSSYEQYF. CDR3 in DNA: TGTGCCAGCAGCAAAGGATACCTAAGCTCCTACGAGCAGTACTTC.

The chain joins TRBV9 to TRBJ2-3; 8 nucleotides agree with TRBD2. V lost 2 bases to trimming and J lost 4 bases; unmatched junction nucleotides: 3. The CDR3 is 14 amino acids. The germline CDR1 and CDR2 sequences are SGDLS and YYNGEE. CDR3 nucleotide sequence: TGTGCCAGCAGCGTCGGGGGGGCCGCAGATACGCAGTATTTT. Translating it yields CASSVGGAADTQYF.

The chain joins TRBV15 to TRBJ1-5; D gene uncertain. The germline gives CDR1 LNHNV, CDR2 YYDKDF (reference sequence). Trimming pared 4 bases from V and 0 bases from J, leaving 7 bases between. This CDR3 spans 14 amino acids. CDR3 coding DNA: TGTGCCACCAGCAATTATGGTAGCAATCAGCCCCAGCATTTT. Residues: CATSNYGSNQPQHF.

The chain has TRBV11-2 and TRBJ2-7; 8 bases map to TRBD2. Germline CDR1 reads SGHAT; CDR2 reads FQNNGV. There are 14 residues in the CDR3. The ends lost 5 bases at V and 2 bases at J; junction bases unmatched: 5. The CDR3 loop reads CASSTTSVTYEQYF. The CDR3 coding sequence is TGTGCCAGCAGCACGACTAGCGTCACCTACGAGCAGTACTTC.

The rearrangement joins TRBV5-1 to TRBJ2-1; perhaps TRBD1 as D (5 bases). Per the germline V gene, CDR1 is SGHRS and CDR2 is YFSETQ. The CDR3 is 14 residues long. V was clipped by 1 base and J by 2 bases, with 7 bases between them. The CDR3 DNA is TGCGCCAGCAGCTTGCAGGGCCCCTACAATGAGCAGTTCTTC. Amino acid sequence: CASSLQGPYNEQFF.

This clone was seen just once. J is TRBJ1-1 and V is TRBV29-1; TRBD1 might be the D (5 bases). Trimming left V 6 bases short and J 1 base short, with 9 bases between. Germline V CDR1 and CDR2: SQVTM, ANQGSEA. The CDR3 contains 12 residues. The CDR3 DNA is TGCAGCGTGGCCGGGGGGAACACTGAAGCTTTCTTT. This translates into CSVAGGNTEAFF. The entire variable domain, with the rest obtained from reference TRBV29-1 and TRBJ1-1, is as follows: SAVISQKPSRDICQRGTSLTIQCQVDSQVTMMFWYRQQPGQSLTLIATANQGSEATYESGFVIDKFPISRPNLTFSTLTVSNMSPEDSSIYLCSVAGGNTEAFFGQGTRLTVV.

The chain carries TRBV5-1 and TRBJ1-2; D uncertain. The CDR3 sequence is 14 residues long. V was shortened by 0 bases and J by 3 bases, with 9 bases between the two germline ends. Germline CDR1 reads SGHRS; CDR2 reads YFSETQ. The CDR3 region has the DNA TGCGCCAGCAGCTTGGGGCAGGTGGACTATGGCTACACCTTC. It yields the protein CASSLGQVDYGYTF.

The chain employs TRBV11-2 and TRBJ2-3; the match to TRBD1 covers 8 bases. V lost 7 bases to trimming and J lost 9 bases; unmatched junction nucleotides: 6. This CDR3 has 12 amino acids. In germline, CDR1 is SGHAT, CDR2 FQNNGV. CDR3 in DNA: TGTGCCAGCATGCAGGGGGCCCCAACGCAGTATTTT. It specifies CASMQGAPTQYF.

The chain employs TRBV12-5 and TRBJ2-7; tentatively, D is TRBD1 (5 bases). With 1 base removed from V and 2 bases from J, the gap between germline ends came to 9 bases. The germline CDR1 and CDR2 sequences are LGHNT and FRNRAP. The CDR3 is 14 amino acids. The CDR3, as DNA: TGTGCTAGTGGTTTGGCAGGGTTGGCCTACGAGCAGTACTTC. It is translated as CASGLAGLAYEQYF. The entire variable domain, with the rest obtained from reference TRBV12-5 and TRBJ2-7, is as follows: DARVTQTPRHKVTEMGQEVTMRCQPILGHNTVFWYRQTMMQGLELLAYFRNRAPLDDSGMPKDRFSAEMPDATLATLKIQPSEPRDSAVYFCASGLAGLAYEQYFGPGTRLTVT.

The chain is built from TRBV18 and TRBJ2-5, with 8 bases lining up with TRBD1. CDR1 is KGHSH, CDR2 LQKENI, per germline. The CDR3 spans 15 residues. With 4 bases clipped from V and 4 bases from J, the junction kept 8 bases outside the gene matches. The CDR3 region has the DNA TGTGCCAGCTCACTTATTCGACAGGGGAGAGAGACCCAGTACTTC. Its translation is CASSLIRQGRETQYF.

The chain employs TRBV7-2 and TRBJ2-1; either TRBD1 or TRBD2 may fit D (5 bases each). Per the germline V gene, CDR1 is SGHTA and CDR2 is FQGNSA. The CDR3 is 15 residues long. With 5 bases removed from V and 0 bases from J, the gap between germline ends came to 11 bases. CDR3 in amino acids: CASSQGRGSYNEQFF. The CDR3, as DNA: TGTGCCAGCAGCCAGGGACGGGGCTCCTACAATGAGCAGTTCTTC.

As DNA, the CDR3 is TGTGCCAGCAGCCAAGGGGAACGGAACATTCAGTACTTC. Its translation: CASSQGERNIQYF. The chain is built from TRBV14 and TRBJ2-4; D gene ambiguous. CDR1 is SGHDN and CDR2 is FVKESK in the germline V gene. The length of the CDR3 is 13 residues. The V and J ends lost 1 base and 7 bases respectively, with 8 bases between them. Together with reference TRBV14 and TRBJ2-4, the CDR3 gives the full variable domain: EAGVTQFPSHSVIEKGQTVTLRCDPISGHDNLYWYRRVMGKEIKFLLHFVKESKQDESGMPNNRFLAERTGGTYSTLKVQPAELEDSGVYFCASSQGERNIQYFGAGTRLSVL.

This clone was counted between two and nine times. The chain uses TRBV5-1 and TRBJ2-1, with 8 bases identical to TRBD2. Germline CDR1 is SGHRS and CDR2 is YFSETQ. This CDR3 is 15 amino acids long. V was pared by 4 bases and J by 5 bases, with 8 bases of the junction left unmatched. Here the CDR3 reads CASSKSSGGNNEQFF. DNA of the CDR3: TGCGCCAGCAGCAAGTCCAGCGGGGGAAACAATGAGCAGTTCTTC. Using reference TRBV5-1 and TRBJ2-1 for the parts outside the CDR3, the full variable domain is KAGVTQTPRYLIKTRGQQVTLSCSPISGHRSVSWYQQTPGQGLQFLFEYFSETQRNKGNFPGRFSGRQFSNSRSEMNVSTLELGDSALYLCASSKSSGGNNEQFFGPGTRLTVL.

This clone has only a few counts. The DNA is omitted, as the CDR3 cannot be located on it reliably, and the CDR3 follows TCRdb's listing. J is TRBJ1-6 and V is TRBV28. Looked up from germline, CDR1 is MDHEN and CDR2 is SYDVKM. The CDR3 numbers 13 amino acids, ends counted. This chain's CDR3 is CASSSSVNSPLHF.

The chain carries TRBV21-1 and TRBJ2-3; the table gives TRBD1 as D, unverified against the DNA. TRBV21-1 has pseudogene status. The CDR3 is made up of 17 amino acids. For the CDR3, the DNA is TGTGCCAGCCGGGTTGGAGGGACAGGGTTGTCCAGTGATACGCAGTATTTT. This gives the protein CASRVGGTGLSSDTQYF.

CDR3 protein: CASSYDRVWETQYF. The CDR3 region has the DNA TGTGCCAGCAGCTACGACAGGGTGTGGGAGACCCAGTACTTC. The chain carries TRBV13 and TRBJ2-5, with 7 positions matching TRBD1. Germline V CDR1 and CDR2: PRHDT, FYEKMQ (reference sequence). J gave up 5 bases and V 4 bases, and 7 bases lay outside the gene matches. The CDR3 sequence is 14 residues long.

The chain combines TRBV10-1 with TRBJ2-1; 13 nucleotides line up with TRBD2. Trimming cost V 2 bases and J 5 bases; bases outside gene matches: 0. Germline V lookup: CDR1 WNHNN, CDR2 SYGVQD (reference sequence). This CDR3 has 15 residues. CDR3 in amino acids: CASSEGTSGDNEQFF. The CDR3 bases are TGCGCCAGCAGTGAGGGGACTAGCGGGGACAATGAGCAGTTCTTC.

J is TRBJ1-1 and V is TRBV15; the match to TRBD1 covers 9 bases. Trimming cost V 5 bases and J 2 bases; bases outside gene matches: 6. CDR3 length equals 15 residues. Germline-derived CDR1 and CDR2 are LNHNV and YYDKDF (reference sequence). The CDR3 coding sequence is TGTGCCACCAGCGGGAGGACAGGGGTTAACACTGAAGCTTTCTTT. This sequence encodes CATSGRTGVNTEAFF.

The chain combines TRBV7-9 with TRBJ1-2, with 7 positions matching TRBD1. The CDR3 consists of 16 residues. With V trimmed by 5 bases and J by 7 bases, 16 bases remained unmatched. Germline lookup yields CDR1 SEHNR and CDR2 FQNEAQ (reference sequence). CDR3 protein: CASSPNRGLWYFGYTF. The CDR3 DNA reads as TGTGCCAGCAGCCCGAACAGGGGACTCTGGTATTTTGGCTACACCTTC.